Listed here are 2 T cell receptor beta chains from one sample, sequenced in a study of T-cell memory formation after mild COVID-19. One entry per CDR3 protein, called by TCRdb with MiXCR from the 5' RACE reads. The sample records approximately 500,000 distinct CDR3 sequences, roughly 23% being singletons. Sequencing was done on a sample of PBMCs or a T cell subset sorted from them (not recorded which). Source of these receptors: an adult woman who had mild COVID-19 (a few samples of this study predate the infection). Cell type and time point are not known.

For this clonotype: At one boundary the junction diverges from the germline segment, which might be a read error. CDR3 coding DNA: TGTGCCAGCAGCCCGGGGAGTCTCTCTGGGAACACCATATATTTT. Translation: CASSPGSLSGNTIYF. The chain uses TRBV14 and TRBJ1-3, with no clear D. The CDR3 is 15 residues long. The germline V gene encodes CDR1 SGHDN and CDR2 FVKESK.

The table lists this clonotype with a few counts. V gene TRBV10-2 combines with J gene TRBJ1-1, with D uncertain. V shed 3 bases and J shed 8 bases, with 13 bases lying between them. CDR1 and CDR2 from the germline V gene are WSHSY and SAAADI. The CDR3 extends over 13 amino acids. CDR3 coding DNA: TGCGCCAGCAGTGAAAGGTCGTACGCCGAAGCTTTCTTT. This codes for CASSERSYAEAFF.